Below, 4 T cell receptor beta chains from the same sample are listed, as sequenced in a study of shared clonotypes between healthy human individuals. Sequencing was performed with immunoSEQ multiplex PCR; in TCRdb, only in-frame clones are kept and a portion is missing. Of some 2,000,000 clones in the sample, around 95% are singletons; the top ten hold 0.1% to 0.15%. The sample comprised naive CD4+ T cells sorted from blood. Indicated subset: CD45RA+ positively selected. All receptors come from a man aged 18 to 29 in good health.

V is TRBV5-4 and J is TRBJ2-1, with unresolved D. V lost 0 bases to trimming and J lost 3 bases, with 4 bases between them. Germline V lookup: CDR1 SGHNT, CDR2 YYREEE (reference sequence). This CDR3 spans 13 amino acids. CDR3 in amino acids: CASSLDYYNEQFF. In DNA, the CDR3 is TGTGCCAGCAGCTTGGACTACTACAATGAGCAGTTCTTC.

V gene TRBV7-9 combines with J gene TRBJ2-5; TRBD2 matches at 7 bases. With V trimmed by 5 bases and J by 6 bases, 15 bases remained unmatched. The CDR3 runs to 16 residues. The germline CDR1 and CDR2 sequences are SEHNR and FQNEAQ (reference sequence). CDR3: CASSPGGTDTSQTQYF. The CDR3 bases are TGTGCCAGCAGCCCCGGGGGGACGGATACCTCCCAGACCCAGTACTTC.

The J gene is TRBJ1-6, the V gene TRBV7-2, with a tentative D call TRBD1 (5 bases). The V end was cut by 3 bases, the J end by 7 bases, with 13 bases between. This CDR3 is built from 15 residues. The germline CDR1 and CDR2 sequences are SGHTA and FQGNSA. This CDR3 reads CASSLEQVGNSPLHF. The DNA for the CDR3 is TGTGCCAGCAGCTTGGAACAGGTTGGGAATTCACCCCTCCACTTT.

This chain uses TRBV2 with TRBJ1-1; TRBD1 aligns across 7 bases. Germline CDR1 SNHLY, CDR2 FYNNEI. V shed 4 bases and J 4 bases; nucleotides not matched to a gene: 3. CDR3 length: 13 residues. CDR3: CASSGDSFTEAFF. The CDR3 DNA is TGTGCCAGCAGTGGGGACAGTTTCACTGAAGCTTTCTTT.